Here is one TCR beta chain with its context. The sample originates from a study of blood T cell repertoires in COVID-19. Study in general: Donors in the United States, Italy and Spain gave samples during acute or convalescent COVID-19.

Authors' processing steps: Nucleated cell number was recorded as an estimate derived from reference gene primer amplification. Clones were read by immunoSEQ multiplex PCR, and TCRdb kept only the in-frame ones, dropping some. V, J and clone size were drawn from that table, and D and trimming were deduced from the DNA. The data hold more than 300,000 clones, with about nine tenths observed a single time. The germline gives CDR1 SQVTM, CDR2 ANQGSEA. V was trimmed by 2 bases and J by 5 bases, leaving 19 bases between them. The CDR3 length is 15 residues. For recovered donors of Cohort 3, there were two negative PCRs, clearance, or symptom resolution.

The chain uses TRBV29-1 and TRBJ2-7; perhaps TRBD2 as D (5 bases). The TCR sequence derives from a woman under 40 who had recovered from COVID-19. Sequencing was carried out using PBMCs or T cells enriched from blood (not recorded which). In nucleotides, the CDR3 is TGCAGCGTTGAAATCCTACTTGGCCCCGGGAACGAGCAGTACTTC. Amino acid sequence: CSVEILLGPGNEQYF.